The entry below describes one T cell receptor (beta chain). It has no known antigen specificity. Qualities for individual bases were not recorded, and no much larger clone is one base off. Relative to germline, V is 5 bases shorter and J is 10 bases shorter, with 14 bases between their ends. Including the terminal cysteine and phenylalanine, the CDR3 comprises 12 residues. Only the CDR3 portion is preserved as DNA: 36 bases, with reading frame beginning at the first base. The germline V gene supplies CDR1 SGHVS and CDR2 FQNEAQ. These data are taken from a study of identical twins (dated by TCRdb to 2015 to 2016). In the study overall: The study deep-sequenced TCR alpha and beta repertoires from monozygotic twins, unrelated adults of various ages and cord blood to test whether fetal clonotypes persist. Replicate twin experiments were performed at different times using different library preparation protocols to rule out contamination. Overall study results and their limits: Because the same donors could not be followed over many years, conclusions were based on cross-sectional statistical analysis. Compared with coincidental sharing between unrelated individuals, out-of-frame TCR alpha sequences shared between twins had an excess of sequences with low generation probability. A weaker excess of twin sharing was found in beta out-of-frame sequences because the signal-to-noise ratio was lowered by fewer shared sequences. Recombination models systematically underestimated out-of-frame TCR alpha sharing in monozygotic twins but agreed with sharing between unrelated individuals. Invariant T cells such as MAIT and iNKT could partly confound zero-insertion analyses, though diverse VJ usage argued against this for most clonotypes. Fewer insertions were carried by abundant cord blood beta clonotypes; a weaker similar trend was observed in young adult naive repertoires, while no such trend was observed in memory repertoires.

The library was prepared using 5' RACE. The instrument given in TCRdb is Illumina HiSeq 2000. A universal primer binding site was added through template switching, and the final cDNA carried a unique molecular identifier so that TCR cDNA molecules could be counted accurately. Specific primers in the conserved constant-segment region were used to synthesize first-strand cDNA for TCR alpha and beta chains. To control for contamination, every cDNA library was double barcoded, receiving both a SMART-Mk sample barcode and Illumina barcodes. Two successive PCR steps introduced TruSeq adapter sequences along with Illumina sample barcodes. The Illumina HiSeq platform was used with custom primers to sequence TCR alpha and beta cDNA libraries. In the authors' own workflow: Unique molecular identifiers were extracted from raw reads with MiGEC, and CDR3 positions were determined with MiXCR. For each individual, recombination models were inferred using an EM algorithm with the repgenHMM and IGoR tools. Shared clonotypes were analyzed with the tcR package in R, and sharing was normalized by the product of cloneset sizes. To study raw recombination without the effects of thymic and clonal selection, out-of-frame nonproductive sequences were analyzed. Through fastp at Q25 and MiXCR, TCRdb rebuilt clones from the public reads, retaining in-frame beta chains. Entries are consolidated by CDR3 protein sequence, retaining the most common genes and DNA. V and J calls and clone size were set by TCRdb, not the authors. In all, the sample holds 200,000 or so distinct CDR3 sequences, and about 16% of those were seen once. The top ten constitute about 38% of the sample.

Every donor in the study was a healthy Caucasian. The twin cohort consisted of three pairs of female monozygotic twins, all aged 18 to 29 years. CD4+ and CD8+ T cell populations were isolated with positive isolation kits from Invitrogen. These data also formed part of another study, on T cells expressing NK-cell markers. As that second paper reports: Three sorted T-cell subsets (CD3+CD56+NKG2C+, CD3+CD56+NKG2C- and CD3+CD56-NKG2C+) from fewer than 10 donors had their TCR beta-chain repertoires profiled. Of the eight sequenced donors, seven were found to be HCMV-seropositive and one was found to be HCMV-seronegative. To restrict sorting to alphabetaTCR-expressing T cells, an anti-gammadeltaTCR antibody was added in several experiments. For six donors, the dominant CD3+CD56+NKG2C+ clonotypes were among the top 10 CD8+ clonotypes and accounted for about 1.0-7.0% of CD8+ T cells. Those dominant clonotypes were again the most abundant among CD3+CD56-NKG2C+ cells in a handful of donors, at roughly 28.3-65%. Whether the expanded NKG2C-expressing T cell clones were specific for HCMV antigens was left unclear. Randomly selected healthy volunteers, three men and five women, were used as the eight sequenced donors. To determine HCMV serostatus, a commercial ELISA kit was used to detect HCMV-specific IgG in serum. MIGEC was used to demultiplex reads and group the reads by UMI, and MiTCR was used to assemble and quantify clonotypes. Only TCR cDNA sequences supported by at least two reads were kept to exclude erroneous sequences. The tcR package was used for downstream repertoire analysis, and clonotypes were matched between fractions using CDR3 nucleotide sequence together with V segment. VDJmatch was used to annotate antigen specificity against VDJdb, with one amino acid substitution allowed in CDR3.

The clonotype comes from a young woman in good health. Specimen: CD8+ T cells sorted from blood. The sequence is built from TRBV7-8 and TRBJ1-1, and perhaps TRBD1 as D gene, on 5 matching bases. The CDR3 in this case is CASSPGTPGAFF. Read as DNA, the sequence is TGTGCCAGCAGCCCAGGGACGCCGGGAGCTTTCTTT.